This TCR beta chain derives from a study of early T cells in non-severe SARS-CoV-2 infection. Separate cDNA molecules each had unique molecular identifiers attached to them. TCRdb ran MiXCR on the 5' RACE reads and lists one entry per CDR3 protein. The data contain 100,000 to 120,000 distinct CDR3 sequences, around an eighth of them singletons. Only a few counts were recorded for this clonotype. The CDR3 has 19 amino acids. Trimming took 1 base from V and 5 from J; bases not matched to a gene: 17. In germline, CDR1 is MGHDK, CDR2 SYGVNS. The V gene is TRBV25-1, the J gene TRBJ2-5, with TRBD2 identical over 9 bases. The sample in question was whole blood, obtained at baseline. This clonotype was sampled from an adult who was a healthcare worker with PCR-confirmed SARS-CoV-2 infection or an uninfected control (not recorded which). The chain's CDR3 is CASSELTASAGGVWETQYF. The CDR3 nucleotides read TGTGCCAGCAGTGAATTGACGGCGTCCGCGGGAGGGGTTTGGGAGACCCAGTACTTC.